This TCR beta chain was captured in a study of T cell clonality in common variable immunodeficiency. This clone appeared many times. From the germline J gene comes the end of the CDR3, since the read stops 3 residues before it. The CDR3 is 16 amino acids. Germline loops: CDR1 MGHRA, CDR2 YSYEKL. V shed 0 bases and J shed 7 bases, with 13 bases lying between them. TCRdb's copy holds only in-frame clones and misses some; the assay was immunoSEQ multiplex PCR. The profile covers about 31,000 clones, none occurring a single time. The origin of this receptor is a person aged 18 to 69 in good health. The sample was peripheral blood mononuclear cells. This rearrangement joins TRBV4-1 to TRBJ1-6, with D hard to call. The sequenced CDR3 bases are TGCGCCAGCAGCCAAGAGCCGATACGGTTGAATTCACCC. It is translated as CASSQEPIRLNSP. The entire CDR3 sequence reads CASSQEPIRLNSPLHF.